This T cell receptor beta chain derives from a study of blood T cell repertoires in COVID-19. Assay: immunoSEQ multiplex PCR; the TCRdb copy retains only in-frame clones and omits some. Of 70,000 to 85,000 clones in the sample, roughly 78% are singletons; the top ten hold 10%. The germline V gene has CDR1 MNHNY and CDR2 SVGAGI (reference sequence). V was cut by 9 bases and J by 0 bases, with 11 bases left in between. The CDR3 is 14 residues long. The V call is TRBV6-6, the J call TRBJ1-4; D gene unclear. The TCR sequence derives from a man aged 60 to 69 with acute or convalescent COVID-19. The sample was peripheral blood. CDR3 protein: CASSPDATNEKLFF. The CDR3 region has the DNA TGTGCCAGTTCCCCAGATGCAACTAATGAAAAACTGTTTTTT.